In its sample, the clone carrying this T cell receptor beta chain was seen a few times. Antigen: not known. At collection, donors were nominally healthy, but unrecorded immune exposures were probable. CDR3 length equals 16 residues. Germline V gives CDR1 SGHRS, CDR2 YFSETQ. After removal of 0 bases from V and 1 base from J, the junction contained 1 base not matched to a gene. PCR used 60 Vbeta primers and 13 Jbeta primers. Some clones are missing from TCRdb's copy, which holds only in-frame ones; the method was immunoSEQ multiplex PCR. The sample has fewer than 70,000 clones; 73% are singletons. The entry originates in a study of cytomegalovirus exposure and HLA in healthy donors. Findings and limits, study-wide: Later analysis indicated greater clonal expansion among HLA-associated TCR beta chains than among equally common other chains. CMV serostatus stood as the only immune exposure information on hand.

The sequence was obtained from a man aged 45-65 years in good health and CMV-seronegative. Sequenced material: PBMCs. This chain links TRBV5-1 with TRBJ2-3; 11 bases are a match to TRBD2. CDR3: CASSLVLAGGTDTQYF. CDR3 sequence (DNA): TGCGCCAGCAGCTTGGTACTAGCGGGGGGCACAGATACGCAGTATTTT.